The present entry profiles one T cell receptor (beta chain) with its context. Its antigen is currently unknown. The data belong to a study of T cell responses to AZD1222 COVID-19 vaccine. Study-wide background: Pooled in the analysis were second doses at about 4 or about 12 weeks. Study-wide results and caveats: Baseline seropositivity characterized only a handful of AZD1222 recipients. Following two doses of AZD1222, Spike-specific TCR breadth and depth rose.

V was trimmed by 2 bases and J by 8 bases, leaving 15 bases between them. CDR3 length: 15 amino acids. Germline V gene lookup returns CDR1 MDHEN and CDR2 SYDVKM. TCRdb's copy holds only in-frame clones and misses some; the assay was immunoSEQ multiplex PCR. The profile shows about 56,000 clones, about 86% of them singletons. This sample comprised peripheral blood, obtained on day 0 of AZD1222 vaccination. V and J are TRBV28 and TRBJ1-4; no firm D call. The origin of this receptor is an adult in good health. CDR3 bases: TGTGCCAGCAGTTTAAGTGCTGGGCTCGTCGAAAAACTGTTTTTT. Encoded protein: CASSLSAGLVEKLFF.